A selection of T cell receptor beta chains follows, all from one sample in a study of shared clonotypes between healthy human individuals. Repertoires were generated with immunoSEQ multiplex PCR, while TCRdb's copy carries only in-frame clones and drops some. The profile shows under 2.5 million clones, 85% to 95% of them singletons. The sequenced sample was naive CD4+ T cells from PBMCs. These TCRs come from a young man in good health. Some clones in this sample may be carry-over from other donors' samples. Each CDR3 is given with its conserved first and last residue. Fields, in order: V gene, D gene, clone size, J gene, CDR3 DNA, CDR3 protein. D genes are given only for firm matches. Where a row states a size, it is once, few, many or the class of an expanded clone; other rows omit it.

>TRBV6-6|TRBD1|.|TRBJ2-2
TGTGCCAGCAGTTCAGGGGGCAGGGGGCACACCGGGGAGCTGTTTTTT
CASSSGGRGHTGELFF
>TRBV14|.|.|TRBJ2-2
TGTGCCAGCAGCCAAGATCAGGCGACCACCTACACCGGGGAGCTGTTTTTT
CASSQDQATTYTGELFF
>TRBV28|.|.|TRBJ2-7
TGTGCCAGCAGTTTCCGGGCCTTCGAGTACTTC
CASSFRAFEYF
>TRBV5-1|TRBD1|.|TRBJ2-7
TGCGCCAGCAGCCCCGGTGGGGACAGGGTGGGTTTCGAGCAGTACTTC
CASSPGGDRVGFEQYF
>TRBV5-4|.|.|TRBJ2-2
TGTGCCAGCAGCCAGGGGACCGGGGAGCTGTTTTTT
CASSQGTGELFF
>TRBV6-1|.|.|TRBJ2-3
TGTGCCAGCAGTGAAGACGGCGGTTACACAGATACGCAGTATTTT
CASSEDGGYTDTQYF
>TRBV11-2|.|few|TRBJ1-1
TGTGCCAGCAGGCGCGTAGCAGGTAGGAACACTGAAGCTTTCTTT
CASRRVAGRNTEAFF
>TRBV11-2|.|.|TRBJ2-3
TGTGCCAGCAGCTCTTCGGCTTATAGTGCGGGTACGCAGTATTTT
CASSSSAYSAGTQYF
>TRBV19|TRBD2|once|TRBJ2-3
TGTGCCAGTAGTATGCGGGGTAGCGGGAGAGGGAACACAGATACGCAGTATTTT
CASSMRGSGRGNTDTQYF
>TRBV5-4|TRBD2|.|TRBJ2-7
TGTGCCAGCCGCGGGACTAGAGGCGAGCAGTACTTC
CASRGTRGEQYF
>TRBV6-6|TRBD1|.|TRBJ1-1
TGTGCCAGCAGTACCCAGGGGGCGCATAATGAAGCTTTCTTT
CASSTQGAHNEAFF
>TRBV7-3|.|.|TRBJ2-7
TGTGCCAGCAGCTTAGGGACACTTGCCGGGGGAGAGCAGTACTTC
CASSLGTLAGGEQYF
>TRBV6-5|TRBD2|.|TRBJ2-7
TGTGCCAGCAGTTACGAGCGCGGGAGCCCCTACGAGCAGTACTTC
CASSYERGSPYEQYF
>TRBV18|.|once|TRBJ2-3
TGTGCCAGCTCACCACTTCGGGGAAGCACAGATACGCAGTATTTT
CASSPLRGSTDTQYF
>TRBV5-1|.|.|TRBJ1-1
TGCGCCAGCAGAGAAACAGGGAGAACTGAAGCTTTCTTT
CASRETGRTEAFF
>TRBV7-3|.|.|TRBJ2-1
TGTGCCAGCAGCTTAGGCCGACGGGAGCAGTTCTTC
CASSLGRREQFF
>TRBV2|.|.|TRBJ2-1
TGTGCCAGCAGTGGTTTGGCGGCCTCCTACAATGAGCAGTTCTTC
CASSGLAASYNEQFF
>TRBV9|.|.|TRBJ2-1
TGTGCCAGCAGCGCGCCCCCCGTTAGCTCCTACAATGAGCAGTTCTTC
CASSAPPVSSYNEQFF
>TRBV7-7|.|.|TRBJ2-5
TGTGCCAGCAGCCGGCAGCCGGGGGCGAGGGAGACCCAGTACTTC
CASSRQPGARETQYF
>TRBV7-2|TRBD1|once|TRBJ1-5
TGTGCCAGCAGCTTAACCGGGACAGGGAACAATCAGCCCCAGCATTTT
CASSLTGTGNNQPQHF
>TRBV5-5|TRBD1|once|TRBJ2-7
TGTGCCAGCAACCTGCCGGGACAGGGAACCTACGAGCAGTACTTC
CASNLPGQGTYEQYF
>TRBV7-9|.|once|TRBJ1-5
TGTGCCAGCAGCTTAGGTTGGCGGGACAATCAGCCCCAGCATTTT
CASSLGWRDNQPQHF
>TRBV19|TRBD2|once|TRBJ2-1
TGTGCCAGTACTTTCCGTGCTAGCGGGAGCCCGTCGTTCAATGAGCAGTTCTTC
CASTFRASGSPSFNEQFF
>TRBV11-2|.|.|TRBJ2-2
TGTGCCAGCAGCTTACCCCATCTAGGGGGAACCGGGGAGCTGTTTTTT
CASSLPHLGGTGELFF
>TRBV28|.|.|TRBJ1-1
TGTGCCAGCAGTTTAGTTGCGGCAGGGACGAACACTGAAGCTTTCTTT
CASSLVAAGTNTEAFF
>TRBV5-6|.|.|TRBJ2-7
TGTGCCAGCAGCTTGCAAGCCTACGAGCAGTACTTC
CASSLQAYEQYF
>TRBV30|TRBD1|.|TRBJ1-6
TGTGCCTGGAGTGAGGAGGGGGCCGACTCACCCCTCCACTTT
CAWSEEGADSPLHF
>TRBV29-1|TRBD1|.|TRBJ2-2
TGCAGCGCAACACGACAGGGGGCTCGGGCCGGGGAGCTGTTTTTT
CSATRQGARAGELFF
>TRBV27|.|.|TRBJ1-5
TGTGCCAGCAGTTTGGGGGGACGGCTCAATCAGCCCCAGCATTTT
CASSLGGRLNQPQHF
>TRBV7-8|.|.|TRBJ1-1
TGTGCCAGCAGCTTAGGAGCTGTAGGAGTTAACACTGAAGCTTTCTTT
CASSLGAVGVNTEAFF
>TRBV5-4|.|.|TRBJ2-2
TGTGCCAGCAGCTCCCGGGTGAACACCGGGGAGCTGTTTTTT
CASSSRVNTGELFF
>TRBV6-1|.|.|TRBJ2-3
TGTGCCAGCAGTGAGAGGGGGGGCCCAGATACGCAGTATTTT
CASSERGGPDTQYF